A selection of T cell receptor beta chains follows, all from one sample in a study of cytomegalovirus exposure and HLA in healthy donors. The assay was immunoSEQ multiplex PCR, and TCRdb's table has in-frame clones only and misses some. Of about 140,000 clones in the sample, around 80% were seen once. The sequenced sample consisted of PBMCs. The source is a man aged 25-45 years in good health and CMV-seronegative. CDR3s include the opening cysteine and the closing phenylalanine or tryptophan. The D gene is left open where the match is weak. For some rows the clone size is stated as once, few or many, or as a class when expanded; others skip it.

cdr3_nt cdr3_aa j_call v_call clone_size d_call
TGTGCCAGCAGTTTCGACCAGGGGGCAAGGTACTATGGCTACACCTTC CASSFDQGARYYGYTF TRBJ1-2 TRBV28 NA TRBD1
TGCGCCAGCAGTTTGGACAGGGGCGGGACCTATGGCTACACCTTC CASSLDRGGTYGYTF TRBJ1-2 TRBV5-1 NA TRBD1
TGTGCCAGCAGCGGGGGGTCTGGTGGGGGCCGGAACGAGCAGTACTTC CASSGGSGGGRNEQYF TRBJ2-7 TRBV9 NA NA
TGTGCCAGCAGCTTGGATCGCGGGGGGCAGATAGATACGCAGTATTTT CASSLDRGGQIDTQYF TRBJ2-3 TRBV5-4 NA TRBD2
TGTGCCAGCAGTCGAGACAGGGTAAGAGGGACTGAAGCTTTCTTT CASSRDRVRGTEAFF TRBJ1-1 TRBV27 NA TRBD1
TGTGCCAGCAGCTTAAACAGGGGCACTGAAGCTTTCTTT CASSLNRGTEAFF TRBJ1-1 TRBV7-9 NA TRBD1
TGTGCCAGCAGCAAGGACAGATTCTCTGGAAACACCATATATTTT CASSKDRFSGNTIYF TRBJ1-3 TRBV7-9 NA NA
TGCGCCAGCAGCGCAGGGACAGGGAGGAATGAGCAGTTCTTC CASSAGTGRNEQFF TRBJ2-1 TRBV5-1 few TRBD1
TGCGCCAGCAGCCAAGAGGTACGGGGGGAAAAACTGTTTTTT CASSQEVRGEKLFF TRBJ1-4 TRBV4-1 NA NA
TGTGCCAGCAGCGAGGGGCTAGCGGGAGCCAATGAGCAGTTCTTC CASSEGLAGANEQFF TRBJ2-1 TRBV5-6 NA TRBD2
TGTGCCAGCAGTGAGGGGGGACTAGCGGGGGAGACCCAGTACTTC CASSEGGLAGETQYF TRBJ2-5 TRBV2 NA TRBD2